The 21 T cell receptor beta chains below all came from one sample that was sequenced in a study of CD8+ T cells in alopecia areata. In each case, RNA was isolated and then reverse transcribed into cDNA as the sequencing template. Clones were read by immunoSEQ multiplex PCR, and TCRdb kept only the in-frame ones, dropping some. The sample includes tens of thousands of clones, less than 65% of them seen just once. Sequenced input: NKG2D-high CD8+ T cells sorted from blood. Receptor source: a human donor with alopecia areata.

The chain carries TRBV27 and TRBJ2-7; perhaps TRBD2 as D (5 bases). Germline-derived CDR1 and CDR2 are MNHEY and SMNVEV (reference sequence). Trimming took off 3 bases at V and 2 bases at J, with 11 bases between the two ends. The CDR3 spans 14 residues. CDR3 residues: CASSFGRGAYEQYF. Written as DNA, the CDR3 is TGTGCCAGCAGTTTCGGCCGGGGAGCCTACGAGCAGTACTTC.

This clone was seen more than once but under ten times. The gene calls are TRBV5-1 and TRBJ2-7; TRBD1 matches 12 bases. The CDR3 has 16 amino acids. J was trimmed by 2 bases and V by 4 bases; bases with no gene match: 7. Germline V gene sequence: CDR1 SGHRS, CDR2 YFSETQ. CDR3 sequence reads: CASSLQGQGATYEQYF. Here the CDR3 DNA reads TGCGCCAGCAGCCTTCAGGGACAGGGGGCAACCTACGAGCAGTACTTC.

The chain couples TRBV7-9 to TRBJ2-5; D is undetermined. Looked up from germline, CDR1 is SEHNR and CDR2 is FQNEAQ (reference sequence). V shed 2 bases and J shed 0 bases, with 19 bases lying between them. This CDR3 is 18 amino acids long. In nucleotides, the CDR3 is TGTGCCAGCAGCTTATCCCGTAACGGCGTCCCGTACCAAGAGACCCAGTACTTC. Its protein product is CASSLSRNGVPYQETQYF. Full variable domain (missing parts from reference TRBV7-9 and TRBJ2-5): DTGVSQNPRHKITKRGQNVTFRCDPISEHNRLYWYRQTLGQGPEFLTYFQNEAQLEKSRLLSDRFSAERPKGSFSTLEIQRTEQGDSAMYLCASSLSRNGVPYQETQYFGPGTRLLVL.

V is TRBV6-6 and J is TRBJ1-6, with TRBD1 matching over 7 bases. Germline CDR1 and CDR2: MNHNY and SVGAGI (reference sequence). The length of the CDR3 is 14 residues. After removal of 5 bases from V and 10 bases from J, the junction contained 8 bases not matched to a gene. The CDR3 nucleotides are TGTGCCAGCAGTACGGGGACAGTAGGGTCACCCCTCCACTTT. Translation: CASSTGTVGSPLHF.

This rearrangement joins TRBV5-6 to TRBJ2-1; D remains ambiguous. Trimming left V 4 bases short and J 4 bases short, with 9 bases between. Per the germline V gene, CDR1 is SGHDT and CDR2 is YYEEEE. CDR3 size: 13 residues. CDR3 in DNA: TGTGCCAGCAGCATTACAGTATACAATGAGCAGTTCTTC. It is translated as CASSITVYNEQFF.

This chain connects TRBV13 to TRBJ2-7, with a possible D match to TRBD2 (5 bases). V dropped 4 bases and J dropped 2 bases, with 9 bases sitting between them. Germline V gene lookup returns CDR1 PRHDT and CDR2 FYEKMQ (reference sequence). The CDR3 has 13 residues. For the CDR3, the DNA is TGTGCCAGCAGCTCGAGGGTAACCTACGAGCAGTACTTC. Protein: CASSSRVTYEQYF.

There are a few counts of this clone. V gene TRBV7-9 combines with J gene TRBJ1-2; D not certain. CDR3 length equals 16 residues. V was clipped by 1 base and J by 6 bases, with 18 bases between them. CDR1 and CDR2 from the germline V gene are SEHNR and FQNEAQ (reference sequence). CDR3 nucleotide sequence: TGTGCCAGCAGCTTAGGCCTCACGGGCTGGGGTGATGGCTACACCTTC. It yields the protein CASSLGLTGWGDGYTF.

The V gene is TRBV5-1, the J gene TRBJ2-1; D remains unclear. Germline CDR1 is SGHRS and CDR2 is YFSETQ. V dropped 1 base and J dropped 10 bases, with 9 bases sitting between them. The CDR3 totals 12 residues. The CDR3 region has the DNA TGCGCCAGCAGCTTGTCCCGAGGCGAGCAGTTCTTC. Translation gives CASSLSRGEQFF.

The chain couples TRBV13 to TRBJ2-6; D call uncertain. The V end lost 6 bases, the J end lost 1 base, and 13 bases lay between the germline ends. Germline CDR1 and CDR2: PRHDT and FYEKMQ (reference sequence). The CDR3 is 16 residues long. CDR3 sequence (DNA): TGTGCCAGCAGTCGCGTAGCCGATTCTGGGGCCAACGTCCTGACTTTC. The encoded protein is CASSRVADSGANVLTF.

This clone was observed a few times. The chain combines TRBV11-2 with TRBJ1-1, with unresolved D. Trimming took 3 bases from V and 2 from J, leaving 10 bases between them. The CDR3 length is 14 residues. Germline V gene sequence: CDR1 SGHAT, CDR2 FQNNGV. Here the CDR3 DNA reads TGTGCCAGCAGCTTCGTTATCAGAAACACTGAAGCTTTCTTT. Its translation: CASSFVIRNTEAFF.

This clone was seen more than once but under ten times. The gene calls are TRBV5-1 and TRBJ2-2; 7 bases map to TRBD1. CDR1 and CDR2 (germline): SGHRS, YFSETQ. With 3 bases clipped from V and 1 base from J, the junction kept 3 bases outside the gene matches. The CDR3 is 15 amino acids. The chain's CDR3 is CASSWGQMNTGELFF. For the CDR3, the DNA is TGCGCCAGCAGCTGGGGACAGATGAACACCGGGGAGCTGTTTTTT.

The V and J genes are TRBV29-1 and TRBJ2-5; 13 bases fit TRBD2. The last part of the DNA fits TRBJ2-7 better; the J call may be wrong. The CDR3 has 18 amino acids. Germline-derived CDR1 and CDR2 are SQVTM and ANQGSEA. This chain's CDR3 is CSVVTQGGLAGTGYEQYF. CDR3 coding DNA: TGCAGCGTTGTAACCCAAGGGGGACTAGCGGGAACAGGCTACGAGCAGTACTTC.

The gene calls are TRBV28 and TRBJ2-2; D gene unclear. CDR3 size: 10 residues. Deletions cut 10 bases from V and 4 bases from J, with 4 bases between. CDR1 and CDR2 from the germline V gene are MDHEN and SYDVKM. CDR3 bases: TGTGCCACCTCCACCGGGGAGCTGTTTTTT. Translating gives CATSTGELFF.

This clone occurred once. The V call is TRBV27, the J call TRBJ2-5; 11 nucleotides align to TRBD2. The CDR3 consists of 15 residues. The J segment lost 3 bases and the V segment lost 6 bases, leaving 6 bases of the junction unmatched. Germline V lookup: CDR1 MNHEY, CDR2 SMNVEV (reference sequence). The CDR3 spells CASRILGLAEETQYF. DNA of the CDR3: TGTGCCAGCAGGATATTGGGACTAGCGGAAGAGACCCAGTACTTC.

In this sample, this clone turned up a few times. The gene calls are TRBV19 and TRBJ1-1, with D possibly TRBD1 on 5 matching bases. CDR3 length: 13 amino acids. The V end lost 3 bases, the J end lost 3 bases, and 8 bases lay between the germline ends. CDR1 is LNHDA, CDR2 SQIVND, per germline (reference sequence). CDR3 DNA sequence: TGTGCCAGTAGTATCTCGGGGGACACTGAAGCTTTCTTT. Protein product: CASSISGDTEAFF. The full variable domain, completed using reference TRBV19 and TRBJ1-1, is DGGITQSPKYLFRKEGQNVTLSCEQNLNHDAMYWYRQDPGQGLRLIYYSQIVNDFQKGDIAEGYSVSREKKESFPLTVTSAQKNPTAFYLCASSISGDTEAFFGQGTRLTVV.

V gene TRBV5-1 combines with J gene TRBJ2-3; 8 bases match TRBD2. V shed 3 bases, J shed 5 bases, and the junction held 5 bases outside the gene matches. This CDR3 is built from 14 residues. CDR1 SGHRS and CDR2 YFSETQ come from the germline V gene. This chain's CDR3 is CASSWSTSEDTQYF. As DNA, the CDR3 is TGCGCCAGCAGCTGGTCGACTAGCGAAGATACGCAGTATTTT.

In its sample, this clone was seen once. The rearrangement links TRBV4-2 to TRBJ2-2, with unresolved D. Trimming shortened V by 5 bases and J by 7 bases, and 11 bases separated the two germline ends. Germline assignment: CDR1 LGHNA and CDR2 YNFKEQ. The CDR3 covers 13 residues. The CDR3 DNA is TGTGCCAGCAGCTCTCTAATCGGCGGGGAGCTGTTTTTT. The encoded protein is CASSSLIGGELFF.

V and J are TRBV29-1 and TRBJ2-7; TRBD2 is a possible D gene (6 bases). Germline V gives CDR1 SQVTM, CDR2 ANQGSEA. The CDR3 contains 13 residues. Trimming removed 3 bases from V and 3 bases from J, with 12 bases in between. This chain's CDR3 is CSVEGGIRYEQYF. The CDR3 coding sequence is TGCAGCGTTGAGGGCGGGATTCGCTACGAGCAGTACTTC.

The table lists this clone with a few counts. Written as DNA, the CDR3 is TGTGCCAGCAGTTTTTACTGGCGGACTGAAGCTTTCTTT. This gives the protein CASSFYWRTEAFF. The chain couples TRBV27 to TRBJ1-1; D remains ambiguous. V lost 3 bases to trimming and J lost 5 bases, with 10 bases between them. The CDR3 is made up of 13 amino acids. CDR1 and CDR2 from the germline V gene are MNHEY and SMNVEV (reference sequence).

The rearrangement links TRBV29-1 to TRBJ2-1; D may be TRBD1 (6 bases). Germline CDR1 is SQVTM and CDR2 is ANQGSEA. The CDR3 sequence is 13 residues long. Trimming cost V 6 bases and J 6 bases, with 15 bases left between them. CDR3 residues: CSVEWDTVNEQFF. Written as DNA, the CDR3 is TGCAGCGTCGAATGGGACACCGTCAATGAGCAGTTCTTC.

The chain combines TRBV4-1 with TRBJ2-1; 9 bases are a match to TRBD1. Trimming at V came to 0 bases and at J to 4 bases, leaving 7 bases not matched to a gene. This CDR3 has 17 amino acids. Germline V gene data show CDR1 as MGHRA and CDR2 as YSYEKL. The CDR3 region has the DNA TGCGCCAGCAGCCAAGATGGGGGGACAGGGTATTACAATGAGCAGTTCTTC. Its translation: CASSQDGGTGYYNEQFF.